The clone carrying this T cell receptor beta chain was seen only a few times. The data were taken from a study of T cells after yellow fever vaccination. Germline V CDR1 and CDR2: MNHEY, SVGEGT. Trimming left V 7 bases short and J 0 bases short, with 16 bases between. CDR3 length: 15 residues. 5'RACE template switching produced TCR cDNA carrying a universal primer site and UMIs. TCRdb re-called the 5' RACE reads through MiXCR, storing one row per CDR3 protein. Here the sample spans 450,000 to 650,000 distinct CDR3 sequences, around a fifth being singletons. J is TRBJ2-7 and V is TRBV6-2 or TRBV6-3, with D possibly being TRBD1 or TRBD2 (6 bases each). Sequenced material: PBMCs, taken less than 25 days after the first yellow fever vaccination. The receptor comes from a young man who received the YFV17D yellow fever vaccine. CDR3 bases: TGTGCCAGCACGCCGGGGGCGCTTATCTCCTACGAGCAGTACGTC. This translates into CASTPGALISYEQYV.